The source of this T cell receptor (beta chain) is a study of post-analysis software for immune sequencing data. Study in general: Some patients lacked subtype; others had relapsing-remitting, secondary progressive or progressive-relapsing disease. The study's findings and limits: There were about five TRBV segments more frequent in patients than controls, and TRBV5-6, TRBV5-1 and TRBV20-1 were among them. Clustering by F measure revealed strong co-clustering among samples prepared together in one batch. Among multiple sclerosis patients, normalized Chao1 diversity was significantly below that of controls.

In the case of this clonotype: Its antigen is unidentified.

The length of the CDR3 is 15 residues. Germline lookup yields CDR1 MNHGY and CDR2 SAAAGT. The V end lost 2 bases, the J end lost 2 bases, and 9 bases lay between the germline ends. Unique molecular identifiers were present in the TCR beta cDNA libraries. TCRdb analysed the PCR reads with MiXCR anew, one entry per CDR3 protein. This table has roughly 870,000 distinct CDR3 sequences, roughly half appearing once. J is TRBJ2-2 and V is TRBV6-8; D not resolved. This TCR came from a girl aged 10 to 17 with multiple sclerosis. Sequencing was performed on blood. The DNA of the CDR3 is TGTGCCAGCAGTTACCTGGACCCTAACACCGGGGAGCTGTTTTTT. Translating it yields CASSYLDPNTGELFF.